This T cell receptor beta chain was sequenced in a study of OX40 agonist ivuxolimab in advanced cancers. Study background: Participants averaged approximately 60 years of age (range about 23 to 90) and were 75% to 90% male.

It was autoimmune disease history or systemic immunosuppression that excluded patients. The germline gives CDR1 SGDLS, CDR2 YYNGEE. V was trimmed by 0 bases and J by 8 bases, leaving 8 bases between them. The CDR3 has 12 residues. Sequencing was performed with immunoSEQ multiplex PCR; in TCRdb, only in-frame clones are kept and a portion is missing. The sample lists roughly 75,000 clones; 93% were seen once. The material sequenced was CD4+ or CD8+ T cells sorted from blood, taken in a trial of the OX40 agonist ivuxolimab. This TCR derives from an adult with an advanced solid tumor such as melanoma, head and neck, liver or kidney cancer. The chain uses TRBV9 and TRBJ1-1, with D uncertain. The CDR3 here is CASSVADGEAFF. The CDR3 DNA reads as TGTGCCAGCAGCGTAGCGGATGGGGAAGCTTTCTTT.